The clone carrying this T cell receptor beta chain was seen ten or more times. Its target is not known. The data derive from a study of metastatic and nonmetastatic thyroid tumors. Study details: From malignant and benign thyroid patients, repertoires in blood and in tumor or nodule tissue were compared. Study observations and caveats: Reported TCR beta diversity, measured in blood and tumor, was significantly higher for malignant thyroid tumors than for benign nodules.

Original analysis: The study's classifier, a distant-metastasis tool for papillary thyroid cancer, was built using CDR3 differences across clinicopathological groups. TCRdb re-analyzed the PCR reads using MiXCR. The V and J calls shown here were made by TCRdb, not taken from the authors' results. The table records about 23,000 clones, 13% to 15% of them present only once. Until they underwent thyroid surgery, no patient had received any treatment. V lost 3 bases and J 1 base, leaving 10 bases between the germline ends. Germline CDR1 is KGHSH and CDR2 is LQKENI. The CDR3 has 14 residues. This TCR was sampled from a female donor with papillary thyroid cancer or a benign thyroid nodule (not recorded which). Some clones in this sample may be carry-over from other donors' samples. The chain has TRBV18 and TRBJ2-7, with a possible D match to TRBD1 (6 bases). The specimen was tumor tissue. In DNA form, the CDR3 reads TGTGCCAGCTCACCGGCCGGGACATCCTACGAGCAGTACTTC. Translation: CASSPAGTSYEQYF.